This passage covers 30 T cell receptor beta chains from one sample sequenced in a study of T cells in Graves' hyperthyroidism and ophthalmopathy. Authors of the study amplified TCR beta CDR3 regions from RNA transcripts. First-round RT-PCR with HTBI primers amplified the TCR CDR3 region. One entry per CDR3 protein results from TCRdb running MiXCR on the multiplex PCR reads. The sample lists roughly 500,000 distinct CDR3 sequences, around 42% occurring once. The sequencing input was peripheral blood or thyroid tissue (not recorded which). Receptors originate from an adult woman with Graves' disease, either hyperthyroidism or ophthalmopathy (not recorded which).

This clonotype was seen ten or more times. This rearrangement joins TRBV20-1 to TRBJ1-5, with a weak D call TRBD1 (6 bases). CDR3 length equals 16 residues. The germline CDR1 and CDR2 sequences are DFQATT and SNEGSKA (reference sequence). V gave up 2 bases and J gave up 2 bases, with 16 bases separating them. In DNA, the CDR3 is TGCAGTGCTAGAAATGCAGGGGCGCGGGGCAATCAGCCCCAGCATTTT. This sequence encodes CSARNAGARGNQPQHF.

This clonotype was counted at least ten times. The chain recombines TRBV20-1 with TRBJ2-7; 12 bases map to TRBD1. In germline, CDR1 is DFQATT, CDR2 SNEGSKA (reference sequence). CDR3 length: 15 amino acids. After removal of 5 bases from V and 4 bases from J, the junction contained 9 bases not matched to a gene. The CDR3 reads CSAGAPGQGAYEQYF. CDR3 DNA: TGCAGTGCTGGGGCTCCGGGACAGGGGGCATACGAGCAGTACTTC.

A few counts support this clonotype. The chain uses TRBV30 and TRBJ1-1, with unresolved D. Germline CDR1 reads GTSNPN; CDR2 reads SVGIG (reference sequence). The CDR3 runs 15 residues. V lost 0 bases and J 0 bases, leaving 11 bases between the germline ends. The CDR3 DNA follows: TGTGCCTGGAGTGTGGGAACGGTAATGAACACTGAAGCTTTCTTT. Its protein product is CAWSVGTVMNTEAFF. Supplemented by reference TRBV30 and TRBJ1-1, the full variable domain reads SQTIHQWPATLVQPVGSPLSLECTVEGTSNPNLYWYRQAAGRGLQLLFYSVGIGQISSEVPQNLSASRPQDRQFILSSKKLLLSDSGFYLCAWSVGTVMNTEAFFGQGTRLTVV.

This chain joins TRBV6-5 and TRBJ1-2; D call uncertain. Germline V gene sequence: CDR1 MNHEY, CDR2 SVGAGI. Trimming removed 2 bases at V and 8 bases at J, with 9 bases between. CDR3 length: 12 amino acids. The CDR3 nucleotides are TGTGCCAGCAGTTACAATCCCCAGGGCTACACCTTC. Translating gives CASSYNPQGYTF.

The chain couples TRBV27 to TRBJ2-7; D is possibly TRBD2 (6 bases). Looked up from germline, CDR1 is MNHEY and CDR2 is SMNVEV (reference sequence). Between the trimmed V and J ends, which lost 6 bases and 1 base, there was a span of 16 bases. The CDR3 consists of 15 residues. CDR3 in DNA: TGTGCCAGCAGATTCCAGCGGGTCCCATCCTACGAGCAGTACTTC. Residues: CASRFQRVPSYEQYF.

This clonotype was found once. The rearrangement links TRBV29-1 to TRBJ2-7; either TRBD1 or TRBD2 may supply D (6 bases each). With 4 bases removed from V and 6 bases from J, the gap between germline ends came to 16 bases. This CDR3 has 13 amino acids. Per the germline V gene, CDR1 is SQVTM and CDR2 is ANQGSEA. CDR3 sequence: CSVGGGHFSEQYF. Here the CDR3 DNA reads TGCAGCGTTGGAGGGGGGCACTTCTCCGAGCAGTACTTC.

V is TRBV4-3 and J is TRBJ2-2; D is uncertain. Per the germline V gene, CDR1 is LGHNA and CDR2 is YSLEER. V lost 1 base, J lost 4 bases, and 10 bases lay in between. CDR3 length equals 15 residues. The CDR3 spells CASSQAGRFTGELFF. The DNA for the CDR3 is TGCGCCAGCAGCCAAGCGGGCCGCTTCACCGGGGAGCTGTTTTTT.

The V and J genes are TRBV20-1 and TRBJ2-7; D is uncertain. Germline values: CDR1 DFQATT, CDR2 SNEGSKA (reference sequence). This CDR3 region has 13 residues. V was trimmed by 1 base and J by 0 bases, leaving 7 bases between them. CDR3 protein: CSARVENSYEQYF. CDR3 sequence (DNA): TGCAGTGCTAGAGTAGAGAACTCCTACGAGCAGTACTTC.

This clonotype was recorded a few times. The CDR3 DNA sequence: TGTGCCTGGAGTGCCTGGGTGAGCTATGGCTACACCTTC. Translation gives CAWSAWVSYGYTF. This rearrangement joins TRBV30 to TRBJ1-2; D remains ambiguous. Looked up from germline, CDR1 is GTSNPN and CDR2 is SVGIG (reference sequence). Trimming left V 1 base short and J 4 bases short, with 10 bases between. The CDR3 consists of 13 residues. The full variable domain, rest sourced from reference TRBV30 and TRBJ1-2, is SQTIHQWPATLVQPVGSPLSLECTVEGTSNPNLYWYRQAAGRGLQLLFYSVGIGQISSEVPQNLSASRPQDRQFILSSKKLLLSDSGFYLCAWSAWVSYGYTFGSGTRLTVV.

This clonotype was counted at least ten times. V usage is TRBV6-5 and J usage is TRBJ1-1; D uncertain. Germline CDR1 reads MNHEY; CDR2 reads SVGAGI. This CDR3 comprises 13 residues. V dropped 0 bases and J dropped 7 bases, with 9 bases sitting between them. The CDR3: CASSYSNRLEAFF. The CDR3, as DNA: TGTGCCAGCAGTTACTCGAATAGGCTTGAAGCTTTCTTT.

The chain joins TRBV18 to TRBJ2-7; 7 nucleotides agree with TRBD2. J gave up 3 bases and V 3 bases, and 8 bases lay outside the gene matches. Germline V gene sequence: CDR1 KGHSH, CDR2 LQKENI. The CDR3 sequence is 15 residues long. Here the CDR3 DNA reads TGTGCCAGCTCACCCCGGGACTACCGACTCTACGAGCAGTACTTC. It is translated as CASSPRDYRLYEQYF.

CDR3 sequence (DNA): TGCAGCGCCGGCGCCAAATTGAACACTGAAGCTTTCTTT. Protein sequence: CSAGAKLNTEAFF. V usage is TRBV29-1 and J usage is TRBJ1-1; D not certain. V was cut by 7 bases and J by 0 bases, with 12 bases left in between. Germline values: CDR1 SQVTM, CDR2 ANQGSEA. The CDR3 is made up of 13 amino acids.

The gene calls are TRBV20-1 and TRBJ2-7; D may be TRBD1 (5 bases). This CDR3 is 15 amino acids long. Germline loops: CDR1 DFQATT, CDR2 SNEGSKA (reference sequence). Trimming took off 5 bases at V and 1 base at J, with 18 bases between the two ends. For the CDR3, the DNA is TGCAGTGCTCCGCATGTTGGGGCCAGGTCCTACGAGCAGTACTTC. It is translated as CSAPHVGARSYEQYF.

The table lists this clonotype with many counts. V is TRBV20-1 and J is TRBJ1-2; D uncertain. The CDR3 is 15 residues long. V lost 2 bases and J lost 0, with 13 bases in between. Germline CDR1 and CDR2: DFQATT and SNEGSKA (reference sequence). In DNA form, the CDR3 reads TGCAGTGCTAGAAATCCTTTAGGAACTAACTATGGCTACACCTTC. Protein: CSARNPLGTNYGYTF.

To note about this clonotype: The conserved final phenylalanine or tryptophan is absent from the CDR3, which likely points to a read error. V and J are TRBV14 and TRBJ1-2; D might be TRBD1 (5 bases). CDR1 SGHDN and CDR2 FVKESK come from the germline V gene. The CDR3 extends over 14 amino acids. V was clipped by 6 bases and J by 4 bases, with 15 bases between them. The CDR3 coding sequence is TGTGCCAGCAGGAAGGGTTCTGGGGGCTATGGCTACACCCTC. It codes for CASRKGSGGYGYTL.

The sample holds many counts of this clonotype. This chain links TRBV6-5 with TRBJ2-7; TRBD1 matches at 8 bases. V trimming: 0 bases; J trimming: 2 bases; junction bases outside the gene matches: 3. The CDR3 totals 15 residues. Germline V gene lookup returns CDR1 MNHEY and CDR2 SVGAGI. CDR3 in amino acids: CASSYSPDRAYEQYF. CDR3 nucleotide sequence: TGTGCCAGCAGTTACTCCCCGGACAGGGCCTACGAGCAGTACTTC.

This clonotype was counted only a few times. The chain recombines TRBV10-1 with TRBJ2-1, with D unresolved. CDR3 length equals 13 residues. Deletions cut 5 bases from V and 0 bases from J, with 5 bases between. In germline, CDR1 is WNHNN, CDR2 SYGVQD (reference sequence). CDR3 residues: CASSSLSYNEQFF. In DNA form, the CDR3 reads TGCGCCAGCAGTAGCCTCTCCTACAATGAGCAGTTCTTC.

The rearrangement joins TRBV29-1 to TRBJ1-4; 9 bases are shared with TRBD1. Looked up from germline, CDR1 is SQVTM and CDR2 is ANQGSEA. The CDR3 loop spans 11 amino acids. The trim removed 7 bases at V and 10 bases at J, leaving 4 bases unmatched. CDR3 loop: CSAEDRGKLFF. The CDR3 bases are TGCAGCGCCGAGGACAGGGGAAAACTGTTTTTT.

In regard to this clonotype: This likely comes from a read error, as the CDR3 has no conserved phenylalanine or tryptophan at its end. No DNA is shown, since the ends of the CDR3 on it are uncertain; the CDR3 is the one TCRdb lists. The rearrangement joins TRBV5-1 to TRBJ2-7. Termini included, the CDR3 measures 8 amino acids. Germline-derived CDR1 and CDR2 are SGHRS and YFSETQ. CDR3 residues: CAGSLATT.

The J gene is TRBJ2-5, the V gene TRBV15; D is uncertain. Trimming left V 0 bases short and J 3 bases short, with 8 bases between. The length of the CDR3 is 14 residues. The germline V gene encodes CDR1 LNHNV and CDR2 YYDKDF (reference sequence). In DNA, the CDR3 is TGTGCCACCAGCAGAGAGCCGTCGGAAGAGACCCAGTACTTC. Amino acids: CATSREPSEETQYF.

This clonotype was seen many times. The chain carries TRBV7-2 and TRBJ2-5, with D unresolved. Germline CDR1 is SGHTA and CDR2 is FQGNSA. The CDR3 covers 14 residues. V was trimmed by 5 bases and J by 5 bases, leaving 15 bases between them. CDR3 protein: CASSPRALGETQYF. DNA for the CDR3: TGTGCCAGCAGCCCCCGGGCCCTAGGGGAGACCCAGTACTTC.

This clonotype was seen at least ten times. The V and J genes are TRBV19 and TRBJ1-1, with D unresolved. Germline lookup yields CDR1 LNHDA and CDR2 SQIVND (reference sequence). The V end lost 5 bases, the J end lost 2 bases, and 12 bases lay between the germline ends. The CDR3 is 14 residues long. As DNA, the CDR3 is TGTGCCAGTAGTTATCTTTCGGCTAACACTGAAGCTTTCTTT. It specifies CASSYLSANTEAFF.

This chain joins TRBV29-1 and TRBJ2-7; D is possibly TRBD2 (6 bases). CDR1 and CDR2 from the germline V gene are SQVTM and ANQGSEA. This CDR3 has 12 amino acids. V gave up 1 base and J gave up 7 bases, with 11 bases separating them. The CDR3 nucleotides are TGCAGCGTTGAAGGGGGAGGCCGAGAGCAGTACTTC. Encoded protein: CSVEGGGREQYF.

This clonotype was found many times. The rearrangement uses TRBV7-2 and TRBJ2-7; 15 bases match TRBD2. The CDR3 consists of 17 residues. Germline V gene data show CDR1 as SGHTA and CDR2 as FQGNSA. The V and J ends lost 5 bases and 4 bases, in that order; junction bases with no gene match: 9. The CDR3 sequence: CASSQRTSGGEGYEQYF. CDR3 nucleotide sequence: TGTGCCAGCAGCCAAAGGACTAGCGGGGGGGAGGGATACGAGCAGTACTTC.

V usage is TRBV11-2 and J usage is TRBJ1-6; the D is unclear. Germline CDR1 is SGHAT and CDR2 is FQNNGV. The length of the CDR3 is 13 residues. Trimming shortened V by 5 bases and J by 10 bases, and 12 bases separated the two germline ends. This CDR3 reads CASSVGFASPLHF. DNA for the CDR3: TGTGCCAGCAGCGTGGGCTTTGCATCACCCCTCCACTTT.

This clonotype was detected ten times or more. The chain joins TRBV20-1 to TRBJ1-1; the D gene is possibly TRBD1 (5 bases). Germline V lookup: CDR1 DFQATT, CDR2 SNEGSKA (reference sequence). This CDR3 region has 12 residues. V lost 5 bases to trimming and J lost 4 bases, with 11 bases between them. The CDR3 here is CSAGHRPTEAFF. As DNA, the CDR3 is TGCAGTGCTGGTCACAGGCCCACTGAAGCTTTCTTT.

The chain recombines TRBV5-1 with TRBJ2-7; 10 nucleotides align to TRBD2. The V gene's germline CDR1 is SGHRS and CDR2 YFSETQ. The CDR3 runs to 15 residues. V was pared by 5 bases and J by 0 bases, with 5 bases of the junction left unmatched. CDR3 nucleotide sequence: TGCGCCAGCAGAACAGGGACTAGCGACTCCTACGAGCAGTACTTC. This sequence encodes CASRTGTSDSYEQYF.

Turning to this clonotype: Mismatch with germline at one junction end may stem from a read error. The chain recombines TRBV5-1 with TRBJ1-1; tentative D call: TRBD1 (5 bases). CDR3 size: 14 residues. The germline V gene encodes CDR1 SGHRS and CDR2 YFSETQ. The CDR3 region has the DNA TGCGCCGGCAGCTTGGGACCCCAGAACACTGAAGCCTTCTTT. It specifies CAGSLGPQNTEAFF.

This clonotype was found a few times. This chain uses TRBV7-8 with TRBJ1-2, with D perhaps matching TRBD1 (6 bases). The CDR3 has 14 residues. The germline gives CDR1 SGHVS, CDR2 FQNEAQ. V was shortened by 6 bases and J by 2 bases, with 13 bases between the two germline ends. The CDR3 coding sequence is TGTGCCAGCAGTGAGTTCAGGGGCAACTATGGCTACACCTTC. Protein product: CASSEFRGNYGYTF.

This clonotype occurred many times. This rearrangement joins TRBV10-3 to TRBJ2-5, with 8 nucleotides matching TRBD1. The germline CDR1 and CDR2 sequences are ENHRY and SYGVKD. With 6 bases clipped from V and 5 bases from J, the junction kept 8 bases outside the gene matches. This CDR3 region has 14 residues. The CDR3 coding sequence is TGTGCCATCAGCCCCGGGACAGGTGGGGAGACCCAGTACTTC. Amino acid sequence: CAISPGTGGETQYF.